The next 31 T cell receptor beta chains were all read from a single sample in a study of cytomegalovirus exposure and HLA in healthy donors. The PCR employed 60 Vbeta primers together with 13 Jbeta primers. Assay used: immunoSEQ multiplex PCR; TCRdb lists only in-frame clones, some missing. Of approximately 130,000 clones listed, 70% to 90% are singletons. What was sequenced was PBMCs. The origin of the receptors is a man aged 35-49 years in good health and CMV-seronegative.

The chain employs TRBV6-5 and TRBJ2-5; a weak D match, TRBD2 (5 bases). The J call is in doubt because the DNA end fits TRBJ2-7 better. Germline V gene sequence: CDR1 MNHEY, CDR2 SVGAGI. This CDR3 comprises 15 residues. CDR3 bases: TGTGCCAGCAGTTACTCGGTAGCTAGCCCCTACGAGCAGTACTTC. Encoded protein: CASSYSVASPYEQYF.

This chain joins TRBV6-1 and TRBJ1-3, with unresolved D. Looked up from germline, CDR1 is MNHNS and CDR2 is SASEGT. This CDR3 contains 15 residues. Trimming removed 5 bases from V and 4 bases from J, with 15 bases in between. CDR3 nucleotides: TGTGCCAGCAGTCTAGGAATCGGGTGGGGAAACACCATATATTTT. Amino acids: CASSLGIGWGNTIYF.

The chain joins TRBV6-5 to TRBJ2-7, with 9 bases lining up with TRBD1. Unmatched junction bases numbered 7, after V lost 6 bases and J lost 7 bases. In germline, CDR1 is MNHEY, CDR2 SVGAGI. The CDR3 covers 13 residues. DNA for the CDR3: TGTGCCAGCAGGGTACAGGGGGCGCGGGAGCAGTACTTC. It is translated as CASRVQGAREQYF.

The rearrangement uses TRBV19 and TRBJ2-1, with D tentatively TRBD2 (6 bases). The ends were cut back, 4 bases at V and 10 bases at J, with 11 bases in the middle. This CDR3 is built from 12 residues. CDR1 and CDR2 (germline): LNHDA, SQIVND (reference sequence). CDR3 nucleotide sequence: TGTGCCAGTAGTACCGTAGCGGCCGAGCAGTTCTTC. Translated: CASSTVAAEQFF.

V and J are TRBV29-1 and TRBJ1-3; D perhaps matches TRBD1 (5 bases). CDR3 length equals 15 residues. V dropped 0 bases and J dropped 0 bases, with 9 bases sitting between them. CDR1 SQVTM and CDR2 ANQGSEA come from the germline V gene. CDR3 nucleotides: TGCAGCGTTGAAGATGGACACCGCTCTGGAAACACCATATATTTT. As protein: CSVEDGHRSGNTIYF. Using reference TRBV29-1 and TRBJ1-3 for the parts outside the CDR3, the full variable domain is SAVISQKPSRDICQRGTSLTIQCQVDSQVTMMFWYRQQPGQSLTLIATANQGSEATYESGFVIDKFPISRPNLTFSTLTVSNMSPEDSSIYLCSVEDGHRSGNTIYFGEGSWLTVV.

The genes are TRBV10-3 and TRBJ2-7; maybe TRBD1 (6 bases). Trimming took 0 bases from V and 4 from J, leaving 19 bases between them. This CDR3 is built from 17 residues. CDR1 is ENHRY, CDR2 SYGVKD, per germline. The CDR3 protein is CAISESQTGETGYEQYF. In DNA form, the CDR3 reads TGTGCCATCAGTGAGTCGCAGACAGGAGAAACCGGGTACGAGCAGTACTTC.

Here the CDR3 DNA reads TGCGCCAGCAGCTTGGGGGGGACAGGGTACTACGAGCAGTACTTC. It encodes CASSLGGTGYYEQYF. The chain employs TRBV5-1 and TRBJ2-7, with 9 nucleotides matching TRBD1. With V trimmed by 0 bases and J by 3 bases, 4 bases remained unmatched. Germline V CDR1 and CDR2: SGHRS, YFSETQ. This CDR3 contains 15 residues. Drawing the rest from reference TRBV5-1 and TRBJ2-7, the complete variable domain is KAGVTQTPRYLIKTRGQQVTLSCSPISGHRSVSWYQQTPGQGLQFLFEYFSETQRNKGNFPGRFSGRQFSNSRSEMNVSTLELGDSALYLCASSLGGTGYYEQYFGPGTRLTVT.

J is TRBJ2-1 and V is TRBV5-1; TRBD1 matches 12 bases. CDR1 SGHRS and CDR2 YFSETQ come from the germline V gene. The CDR3 has 15 amino acids. The V and J ends lost 6 bases and 9 bases, in that order; junction bases with no gene match: 10. As DNA, the CDR3 is TGCGCCAGCACCTTCGGGGACAGGGGGCAGTCTGAGCAGTTCTTC. This gives the protein CASTFGDRGQSEQFF.

The rearrangement uses TRBV6-5 and TRBJ2-5, with 8 bases aligning to TRBD2. Germline V lookup: CDR1 MNHEY, CDR2 SVGAGI. The ends lost 7 bases at V and 4 bases at J; junction bases unmatched: 8. This CDR3 is built from 14 residues. In DNA form, the CDR3 reads TGTGCCAGCACTCACTGGACTAGCCCAGAGACCCAGTACTTC. Translated, it gives CASTHWTSPETQYF.

The V and J genes are TRBV29-1 and TRBJ1-5; possibly TRBD1 for D (6 bases). V lost 7 bases and J 2 bases, leaving 9 bases between the germline ends. The CDR3 totals 12 residues. CDR1 SQVTM and CDR2 ANQGSEA come from the germline V gene. Written as DNA, the CDR3 is TGCAGCGCTAAGGGGGGCAATCAGCCCCAGCATTTT. It encodes CSAKGGNQPQHF.

The chain couples TRBV6-5 to TRBJ2-5, with TRBD1 matching 9 bases. Germline V gene sequence: CDR1 MNHEY, CDR2 SVGAGI. Unmatched junction bases numbered 5, after V lost 5 bases and J lost 4 bases. There are 14 residues in the CDR3. CDR3 coding DNA: TGTGCCAGCAGTATTGGGACAGGGATAGAGACCCAGTACTTC. Amino acids: CASSIGTGIETQYF.

This clone was seen just once. The chain joins TRBV7-9 to TRBJ2-2; D may be TRBD2 (6 bases). CDR3 length: 14 amino acids. Germline CDR1 SEHNR, CDR2 FQNEAQ (reference sequence). Trimming stripped 4 bases from V and 2 bases from J, with 8 bases between. The CDR3 coding sequence is TGTGCCAGCAGCTCTAGCGCTAACACCGGGGAGCTGTTTTTT. It specifies CASSSSANTGELFF.

This clone came up once. The chain combines TRBV7-9 with TRBJ1-5; 7 positions agree with TRBD1. Germline lookup yields CDR1 SEHNR and CDR2 FQNEAQ (reference sequence). This CDR3 region has 13 residues. Trimming took 5 bases from V and 5 from J; bases not matched to a gene: 3. In nucleotides, the CDR3 is TGTGCCAGCAGCGGCAGGGGGGATCAGCCCCAGCATTTT. Residues: CASSGRGDQPQHF.

The chain recombines TRBV5-4 with TRBJ2-5; 7 nucleotides align to TRBD2. The CDR3 spans 15 residues. V shed 3 bases and J 0 bases; nucleotides not matched to a gene: 5. Germline CDR1 is SGHNT and CDR2 is YYREEE (reference sequence). The CDR3 nucleotides read TGTGCCAGCAGCTGGGTGACTAGCCACCAAGAGACCCAGTACTTC. Its protein product is CASSWVTSHQETQYF.

Points on this clone: This may arise from a read error, as a much more abundant clone is one base away. The genes are TRBV7-6 and TRBJ2-7; the D gene is possibly TRBD1 (6 bases). Germline loops: CDR1 SGHVS, CDR2 FNYEAQ. The ends were cut back, 5 bases at V and 2 bases at J, with 10 bases in the middle. This CDR3 has 13 residues. CDR3 in DNA: TGTGCCAGCAGCCCGGACAGCCCCTACGAGCAGTACTTC. Translation: CASSPDSPYEQYF.

This clone was recorded once. Written as DNA, the CDR3 is TGTGCCAGCGTCCCAGCGATACGGGGAAAGAACACCGGGGAGCTGTTTTTT. Translation gives CASVPAIRGKNTGELFF. V usage is TRBV7-2 and J usage is TRBJ2-2; tentative D call: TRBD2 (5 bases). Looked up from germline, CDR1 is SGHTA and CDR2 is FQGNSA. V gave up 8 bases and J gave up 1 base, with 20 bases separating them. CDR3 length: 17 amino acids.

This clone was seen a few times. The chain uses TRBV5-6 and TRBJ2-1; 14 bases are shared with TRBD2. The CDR3 extends over 18 amino acids. Germline V CDR1 and CDR2: SGHDT, YYEEEE. V shed 4 bases and J 3 bases; nucleotides not matched to a gene: 9. CDR3 loop: CASSPTGTSGGYYNEQFF. The CDR3 bases are TGTGCCAGCAGCCCAACCGGGACTAGCGGGGGCTACTACAATGAGCAGTTCTTC.

The chain is built from TRBV6-5 and TRBJ2-2; 12 bases line up with TRBD2. Trimming took 11 bases from V and 7 from J; bases not matched to a gene: 8. The length of the CDR3 is 14 residues. CDR1 is MNHEY and CDR2 is SVGAGI in the germline V gene. The CDR3 DNA sequence: TGTGCCGTACGACTAGCGGGGGAGGTCGGGGAGCTGTTTTTT. It specifies CAVRLAGEVGELFF.

The chain is built from TRBV28 and TRBJ1-1; D is undetermined. The V end lost 3 bases, the J end lost 4 bases, and 3 bases lay between the germline ends. This CDR3 contains 11 residues. Germline CDR1 and CDR2: MDHEN and SYDVKM. The CDR3 loop is CASSLATEAFF. DNA for the CDR3: TGTGCCAGCAGTTTGGCCACTGAAGCTTTCTTT.

The chain has TRBV30 and TRBJ2-1; 16 nucleotides match TRBD2. J was trimmed by 12 bases and V by 1 base; bases with no gene match: 3. The CDR3 length is 14 residues. The germline gives CDR1 GTSNPN, CDR2 SVGIG (reference sequence). CDR3 region: CAWSAGLAGGMQFF. Written as DNA, the CDR3 is TGTGCCTGGAGTGCGGGACTAGCGGGGGGGATGCAGTTCTTC.

The chain uses TRBV5-4 and TRBJ1-2; D possibly corresponds to TRBD1 (6 bases). This CDR3 spans 13 amino acids. The germline CDR1 and CDR2 sequences are SGHNT and YYREEE (reference sequence). Trimming left V 8 bases short and J 3 bases short, with 14 bases between. The CDR3 spells CASGGQVDYGYTF. The CDR3 nucleotides read TGTGCCAGTGGGGGCCAGGTTGACTATGGCTACACCTTC. Using reference TRBV5-4 and TRBJ1-2 for the parts outside the CDR3, the full variable domain is ETGVTQSPTHLIKTRGQQVTLRCSSQSGHNTVSWYQQALGQGPQFIFQYYREEENGRGNFPPRFSGLQFPNYSSELNVNALELDDSALYLCASGGQVDYGYTFGSGTRLTVV.

This rearrangement joins TRBV29-1 to TRBJ2-5; tentatively, D is TRBD2 (6 bases). Trimming took off 7 bases at V and 11 bases at J, with 17 bases between the two ends. Germline values: CDR1 SQVTM, CDR2 ANQGSEA. The CDR3 sequence is 11 residues long. This CDR3 reads CSAGVGEEQYF. For the CDR3, the DNA is TGCAGCGCCGGAGTCGGGGAGGAGCAGTACTTC. The whole variable domain, remainder taken from reference TRBV29-1 and TRBJ2-5, is SAVISQKPSRDICQRGTSLTIQCQVDSQVTMMFWYRQQPGQSLTLIATANQGSEATYESGFVIDKFPISRPNLTFSTLTVSNMSPEDSSIYLCSAGVGEEQYFGPGTRLLVL.

The chain links TRBV5-1 to TRBJ2-5; TRBD1 agrees at 12 bases. V lost 3 bases to trimming and J lost 5 bases; unmatched junction nucleotides: 5. CDR3 size: 15 residues. Germline CDR1 SGHRS, CDR2 YFSETQ. CDR3 coding DNA: TGCGCCAGCAGCTCAGGGGACAGGGGGCTTGAGACCCAGTACTTC. Translation gives CASSSGDRGLETQYF.

This clone appeared once. The rearrangement links TRBV19 to TRBJ2-6, with unresolved D. CDR3 length: 13 amino acids. Germline V lookup: CDR1 LNHDA, CDR2 SQIVND (reference sequence). Trimming shortened V by 9 bases and J by 0 bases, and 6 bases separated the two germline ends. The CDR3 sequence is CASRLSGANVLTF. The CDR3 nucleotides read TGTGCCAGCCGACTCTCTGGGGCCAACGTCCTGACTTTC.

The CDR3 nucleotides read TGTGCCAGCAGTATAACGCGGATGAACACTGAAGCTTTCTTT. Amino acid sequence: CASSITRMNTEAFF. The V and J genes are TRBV27 and TRBJ1-1; D unclear. V was shortened by 5 bases and J by 0 bases, with 10 bases between the two germline ends. The CDR3 has 14 residues. CDR1 MNHEY and CDR2 SMNVEV come from the germline V gene (reference sequence).

The chain links TRBV27 to TRBJ2-5; TRBD2 matches 8 bases. The J call is doubtful: the DNA matches TRBJ2-7 better. The CDR3 has 13 residues. The germline gives CDR1 MNHEY, CDR2 SMNVEV (reference sequence). In nucleotides, the CDR3 is TGTGCCAGCAGTTCGGGACTAGCCTACGAGCAGTACTTC. It specifies CASSSGLAYEQYF.

This clone was observed once. The rearrangement joins TRBV15 to TRBJ2-2; D might be TRBD2 (5 bases). Germline CDR1 LNHNV, CDR2 YYDKDF (reference sequence). This CDR3 comprises 14 residues. The ends were cut back, 0 bases at V and 6 bases at J, with 8 bases in the middle. This chain's CDR3 is CATSRDREAGELFF. In DNA form, the CDR3 reads TGTGCCACCAGCAGAGATCGGGAAGCCGGGGAGCTGTTTTTT.

The rearrangement links TRBV5-4 to TRBJ1-4; D unresolved. The V end was cut by 5 bases, the J end by 0 bases, with 11 bases between. Germline assignment: CDR1 SGHNT and CDR2 YYREEE (reference sequence). The CDR3 has 15 residues. In nucleotides, the CDR3 is TGTGCCAGCAGTATGGGCGGGTCAACTAATGAAAAACTGTTTTTT. Its protein product is CASSMGGSTNEKLFF.

V is TRBV10-3 and J is TRBJ2-5, with a possible D match to TRBD2 (5 bases). V shed 0 bases and J shed 4 bases, with 12 bases lying between them. This CDR3 spans 15 amino acids. The germline gives CDR1 ENHRY, CDR2 SYGVKD. CDR3 DNA: TGTGCCATCAGTGAGTCGAAGGACTCTGGAGAGACCCAGTACTTC. Residues: CAISESKDSGETQYF.

V and J are TRBV11-2 and TRBJ2-7; a weak D match, TRBD1 (6 bases). This CDR3 region has 15 residues. Trimming removed 1 base at V and 1 base at J, with 11 bases between. CDR1 SGHAT and CDR2 FQNNGV come from the germline V gene. CDR3 bases: TGTGCCAGCAGCTTAGCACCCGGACAGTCCTACGAGCAGTACTTC. Its protein is CASSLAPGQSYEQYF.

This clone was counted a single time. The chain uses TRBV19 and TRBJ2-3, with a tentative D call TRBD1 (6 bases). Trimming stripped 6 bases from V and 5 bases from J, with 24 bases between. Per germline, CDR1 LNHDA and CDR2 SQIVND (reference sequence). The length of the CDR3 is 17 residues. In DNA, the CDR3 is TGTGCCAGTAGACCCGAAGCACTACCAGGGGAGTTAGATACGCAGTATTTT. Amino acids: CASRPEALPGELDTQYF.